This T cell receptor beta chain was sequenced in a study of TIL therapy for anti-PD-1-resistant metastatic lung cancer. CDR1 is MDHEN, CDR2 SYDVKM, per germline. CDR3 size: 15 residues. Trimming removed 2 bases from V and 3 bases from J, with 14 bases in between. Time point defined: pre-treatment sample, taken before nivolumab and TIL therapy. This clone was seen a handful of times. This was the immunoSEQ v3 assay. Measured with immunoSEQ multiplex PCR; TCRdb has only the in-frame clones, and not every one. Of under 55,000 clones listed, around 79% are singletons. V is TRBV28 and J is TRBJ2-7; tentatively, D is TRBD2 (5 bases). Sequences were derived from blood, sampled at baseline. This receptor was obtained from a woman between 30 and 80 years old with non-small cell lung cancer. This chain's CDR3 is CASSLGPGMNYEQYF. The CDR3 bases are TGTGCCAGCAGTTTAGGTCCCGGGATGAACTACGAGCAGTACTTC.